This TCR beta chain is drawn from a study of blood T cell repertoires in COVID-19. Turning to the study itself: Specimens from acute and convalescent COVID-19 originated in the United States, Italy and Spain.

Profiled with immunoSEQ multiplex PCR; TCRdb holds only in-frame clones, not every one. The sample has approximately 250,000 clones, about 84% seen once; the top ten hold 5.5% to 6.5%. This clone was observed a handful of times. The TCR sequence derives from a woman of 80 years or more with COVID-19, enrolled during active disease. Source material: peripheral blood.

CDR3: CASYSPGGVGDYEQYF. The CDR3 DNA reads TGTGCCTCGTACTCCCCCGGCGGGGTAGGGGACTACGAGCAGTACTTC. The rearrangement uses TRBV10-3 and TRBJ2-7; D may be TRBD2 (6 bases). Trimming removed 11 bases at V and 3 bases at J, with 26 bases between. The CDR3 has 16 residues. Germline V gives CDR1 ENHRY, CDR2 SYGVKD.